A selection of T cell receptor beta chains follows, all from one sample in a study of identical twins. TCRdb recomputed calls from the 5' RACE reads with MiXCR, one row per CDR3 protein. Found here are roughly 690,000 distinct CDR3 sequences, 21% of them singletons; the top ten hold more than 4%. This sample was shared with a second study, whose subject was T cells expressing NK-cell markers.

Sequenced input: PBMCs. The receptors shown here come from a woman aged 18 to 35 in good health. CDR3s include the opening cysteine and the closing phenylalanine or tryptophan. A D gene is named only where the DNA matches it firmly. Clone sizes are given selectively: once, few, many, or a class where the clone is expanded.

CASSLSRHDTQYF	TGTGCCAGCAGCTTATCCCGGCACGATACGCAGTATTTT	-	-	TRBV11-2	TRBJ2-3
CASSSWDREEAFF	TGTGCCAGCAGTTCTTGGGACAGGGAGGAAGCTTTCTTT	many	TRBD1	TRBV12-3/TRBV12-4	TRBJ1-1
CASSYTSNQPQHF	TGTGCCAGCAGTTATACTAGCAATCAGCCCCAGCATTTT	-	-	TRBV12-3/TRBV12-4	TRBJ1-5
CASGFGQSYEQYF	TGTGCCAGCGGCTTCGGGCAATCCTACGAGCAGTACTTC	once	-	TRBV5-6	TRBJ2-7
CSARVPGQGMPQHF	TGCAGTGCTAGGGTACCGGGACAGGGTATGCCCCAGCATTTT	few	TRBD1	TRBV20-1	TRBJ1-5
CASRRGQGFKEQYF	TGCGCCAGCAGACGGGGACAGGGGTTTAAGGAGCAGTACTTC	-	TRBD1	TRBV5-1	TRBJ2-7
CASSKTSGRGEQYF	TGTGCCAGCAGTAAGACTAGCGGGAGGGGCGAGCAGTACTTC	-	TRBD2	TRBV12-3/TRBV12-4	TRBJ2-7
CASSFDRGPYNEQFF	TGTGCCAGCAGTTTTGACAGGGGCCCCTACAATGAGCAGTTCTTC	few	TRBD1	TRBV12-3/TRBV12-4	TRBJ2-1
CASSHHLTDNYGYTF	TGTGCCAGCAGCCATCACTTGACAGATAACTATGGCTACACCTTC	-	-	TRBV11-2	TRBJ1-2
CASSAGYGSYEQYF	TGTGCCAGCAGCGCAGGTTATGGGTCCTACGAGCAGTACTTC	many	-	TRBV9	TRBJ2-7
CASSDRTSSSYNEQFF	TGTGCCAGCAGCGACCGGACTAGTTCCTCCTACAATGAGCAGTTCTTC	few	TRBD2	TRBV7-2	TRBJ2-1
CASSRDSGGASDTQYF	TGCGCCAGCAGCAGAGATAGCGGGGGGGCATCAGATACGCAGTATTTT	-	TRBD2	TRBV5-1	TRBJ2-3
CASSERTNTGELFF	TGTGCCAGCAGTGAGAGGACGAACACCGGGGAGCTGTTTTTT	-	-	TRBV12-3/TRBV12-4	TRBJ2-2
CSVGNGYEQYF	TGCAGCGTTGGTAACGGCTACGAGCAGTACTTC	few	-	TRBV29-1	TRBJ2-7
CASSKGEVIDTQYF	TGCGCCAGCAGCAAGGGGGAAGTCATAGATACGCAGTATTTT	-	-	TRBV5-1	TRBJ2-3
CSVIRRGSYNEQFF	TGCAGCGTTATAAGGCGAGGAAGCTACAATGAGCAGTTCTTC	-	-	TRBV29-1	TRBJ2-1
CASIRGAGERVAGELFF	TGTGCCAGCATCCGAGGAGCGGGGGAACGGGTCGCCGGGGAGCTGTTTTTT	-	TRBD2	TRBV5-6	TRBJ2-2
CASSASGTDTDTQYF	TGTGCCAGCAGCGCGAGCGGGACGGACACAGATACGCAGTATTTT	-	TRBD2	TRBV5-4	TRBJ2-3
CATSRDRRDLQFYNEQFF	TGTGCCACCAGCAGAGATCGGAGGGACCTCCAATTTTACAATGAGCAGTTCTTC	-	-	TRBV15	TRBJ2-1
CASSYRQFNEKLFF	TGTGCCAGCAGTTATAGGCAGTTTAATGAAAAACTGTTTTTT	-	-	TRBV12-3/TRBV12-4	TRBJ1-4
CASSPDRGSSNQTQHF	TGTGCCAGCTCACCCGACAGGGGCTCTAGCAATCAGACCCAGCATTTT	-	TRBD1	TRBV18	TRBJ1-5
CASSLHRRKDEQFF	TGTGCCAGCAGCTTACACCGCCGAAAGGATGAGCAGTTCTTC	few	-	TRBV7-6	TRBJ2-1
CSIGLGTHTDTQYF	TGCAGCATCGGACTAGGGACCCACACAGATACGCAGTATTTT	-	TRBD2	TRBV29-1	TRBJ2-3
CASSLAAQETQYF	TGCGCCAGCAGCCTAGCGGCCCAAGAGACCCAGTACTTC	many	TRBD2	TRBV5-1	TRBJ2-5
CASKYSGGEETQYF	TGTGCCAGCAAGTACAGCGGGGGGGAAGAGACCCAGTACTTC	-	TRBD2	TRBV12-3/TRBV12-4	TRBJ2-5
CSATVGVRTNGYTF	TGCAGTGCTACCGTCGGGGTTCGGACCAATGGCTACACCTTC	once	-	TRBV20-1	TRBJ1-2
CASSLKSYNQPQHF	TGTGCCAGCAGTTTAAAGAGTTACAATCAGCCCCAGCATTTT	-	-	TRBV12-3/TRBV12-4	TRBJ1-5
CASSSYNPPEPYGYTF	TGTGCCAGCAGTTCCTACAACCCTCCAGAGCCTTATGGCTACACCTTC	-	-	TRBV27	TRBJ1-2
CSVEDIGQEGYEQYF	TGCAGCGTTGAAGATATTGGGCAGGAAGGCTACGAGCAGTACTTC	many	-	TRBV29-1	TRBJ2-7
CASSGANPLKGEQFF	TGTGCCAGCAGCGGCGCAAATCCCCTCAAGGGTGAGCAGTTCTTC	many	-	TRBV12-3/TRBV12-4	TRBJ2-1
CAIRGDSGYTAYEQYF	TGTGCCATTCGGGGGGACTCAGGTTACACCGCGTACGAGCAGTACTTC	many	TRBD2	TRBV10-3	TRBJ2-7
CASSESGRPNEQFF	TGCGCCAGCAGTGAGTCCGGCCGACCGAATGAGCAGTTCTTC	-	-	TRBV10-1	TRBJ2-1
CASSLPLEETQYF	TGCGCCAGCAGCTTGCCCCTCGAGGAGACCCAGTACTTC	few	-	TRBV5-1	TRBJ2-5
CASSRSPDSSSGNTIYF	TGTGCCAGCAGCCGAAGTCCCGACAGTTCTTCTGGAAACACCATATATTTT	-	-	TRBV6-1	TRBJ1-3
CASSWSYMLRSYEQYF	TGTGCCAGCAGTTGGTCATATATGCTGAGATCCTACGAGCAGTACTTC	-	-	TRBV6-5	TRBJ2-7
CASSFSGAGVETQYF	TGTGCCAGCAGTTTTTCGGGGGCAGGGGTAGAGACCCAGTACTTC	-	-	TRBV12-3/TRBV12-4	TRBJ2-5
CSATPPGVYGYTF	TGCAGTGCTACCCCGCCAGGGGTCTATGGCTACACCTTC	many	-	TRBV20-1	TRBJ1-2
CASSPRQGEETQYF	TGTGCCAGCAGCCCCCGACAGGGGGAAGAGACCCAGTACTTC	few	TRBD1	TRBV7-9	TRBJ2-5
CASSQKKGLTTDTQYF	TGCGCCAGCAGCCAAAAAAAGGGACTGACCACAGATACGCAGTATTTT	-	-	TRBV4-1	TRBJ2-3
CAISESTSYYGYTF	TGTGCCATCAGTGAGTCGACGTCTTACTATGGCTACACCTTC	-	-	TRBV10-3	TRBJ1-2
CSARPPGGGDYGYTF	TGCAGTGCTCGCCCACCAGGAGGAGGGGACTATGGCTACACCTTC	many	-	TRBV20-1	TRBJ1-2
CASSSPGLGYEQYF	TGTGCCAGCAGTTCCCCGGGACTAGGCTACGAGCAGTACTTC	few	TRBD2	TRBV6-5	TRBJ2-7
CASTGTGTYEQYF	TGTGCCAGCACGGGGACAGGAACCTACGAGCAGTACTTC	-	TRBD1	TRBV7-8	TRBJ2-7
CASRQGIAYEQYF	TGTGCCAGCAGACAGGGCATTGCCTACGAGCAGTACTTC	few	-	TRBV25-1	TRBJ2-7
CAWSVGVQGSKYEQYF	TGTGCCTGGAGTGTAGGTGTGCAGGGGAGTAAGTACGAGCAGTACTTC	few	-	TRBV30	TRBJ2-7
CASSKLATSEYNEQFF	TGTGCCAGCAGCAAATTAGCGACTAGCGAATACAATGAGCAGTTCTTC	-	TRBD2	TRBV11-2	TRBJ2-1
CATSDHTKYEQFF	TGTGCCACCAGTGACCATACTAAGTATGAGCAGTTCTTC	many	-	TRBV24-1	TRBJ2-1
CASSRWQGHTDTQYF	TGTGCCAGCAGCCGATGGCAGGGGCACACAGATACGCAGTATTTT	many	-	TRBV7-9	TRBJ2-3
CASSPRGQGSYEQYF	TGTGCCAGCAGTCCGCGGGGACAGGGCTCCTACGAGCAGTACTTC	-	TRBD1	TRBV7-9	TRBJ2-7
CAWSGPAGGGTDTQYF	TGTGCCTGGAGTGGACCGGCGGGAGGGGGTACAGATACGCAGTATTTT	-	TRBD2	TRBV30	TRBJ2-3
CASSYGWTYEQYF	TGTGCCAGCAGTTATGGCTGGACCTACGAGCAGTACTTC	-	-	TRBV12-3/TRBV12-4	TRBJ2-7
CASSDRGTGAHNEQFF	TGTGCCAGCAGTGATCGGGGGACAGGGGCCCACAATGAGCAGTTCTTC	-	TRBD1	TRBV25-1	TRBJ2-1
CATLRGNTGELFF	TGTGCCACCCTCAGGGGGAACACCGGGGAGCTGTTTTTT	once	-	TRBV19	TRBJ2-2
CASGRETGELFF	TGTGCCAGCGGAAGGGAAACCGGGGAGCTGTTTTTT	-	-	TRBV27	TRBJ2-2
CASSYSAGIPSLSSYEQYF	TGTGCCAGCAGTTACTCGGCGGGAATCCCCTCACTGAGCTCCTACGAGCAGTACTTC	-	-	TRBV6-5	TRBJ2-7